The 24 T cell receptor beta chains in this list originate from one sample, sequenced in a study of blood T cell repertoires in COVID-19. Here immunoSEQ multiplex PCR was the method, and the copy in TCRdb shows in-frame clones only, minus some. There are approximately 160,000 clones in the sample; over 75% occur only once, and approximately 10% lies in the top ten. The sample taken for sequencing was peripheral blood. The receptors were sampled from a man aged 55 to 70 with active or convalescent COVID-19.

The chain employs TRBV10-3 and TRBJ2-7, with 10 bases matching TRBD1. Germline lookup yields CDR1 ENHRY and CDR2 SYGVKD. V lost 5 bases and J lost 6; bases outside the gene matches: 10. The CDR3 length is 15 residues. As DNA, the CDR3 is TGTGCCATCAGTTGGGGGACAGGGGCATTAGGCGAGCAGTACTTC. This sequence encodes CAISWGTGALGEQYF.

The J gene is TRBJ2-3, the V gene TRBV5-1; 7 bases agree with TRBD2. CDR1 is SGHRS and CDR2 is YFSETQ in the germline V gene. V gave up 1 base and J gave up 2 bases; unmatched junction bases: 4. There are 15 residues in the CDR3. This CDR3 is CASSLLAGATDTQYF. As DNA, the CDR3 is TGCGCCAGCAGCTTGCTGGCGGGAGCCACAGATACGCAGTATTTT.

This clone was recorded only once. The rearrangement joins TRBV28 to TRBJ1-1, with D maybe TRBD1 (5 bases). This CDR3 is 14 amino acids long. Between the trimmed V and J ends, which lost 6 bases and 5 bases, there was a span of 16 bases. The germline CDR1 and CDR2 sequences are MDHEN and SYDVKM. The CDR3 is CASSMGGIGTEAFF. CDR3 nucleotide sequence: TGTGCCAGCAGCATGGGGGGAATCGGGACTGAAGCTTTCTTT.

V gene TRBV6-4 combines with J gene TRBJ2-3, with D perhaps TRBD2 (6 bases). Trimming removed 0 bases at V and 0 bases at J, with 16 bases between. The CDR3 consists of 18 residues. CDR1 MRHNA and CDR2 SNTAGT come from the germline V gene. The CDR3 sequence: CASSDSGTGVSSTDTQYF. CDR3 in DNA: TGTGCCAGCAGTGACTCTGGGACGGGGGTTTCTAGCACAGATACGCAGTATTTT.

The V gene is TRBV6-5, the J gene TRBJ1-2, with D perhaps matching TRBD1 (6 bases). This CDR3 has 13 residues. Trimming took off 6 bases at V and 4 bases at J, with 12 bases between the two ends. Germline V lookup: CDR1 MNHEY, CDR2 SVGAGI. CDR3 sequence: CASSGQGIYGYTF. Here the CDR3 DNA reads TGTGCCAGCAGCGGGCAGGGGATCTATGGCTACACCTTC.

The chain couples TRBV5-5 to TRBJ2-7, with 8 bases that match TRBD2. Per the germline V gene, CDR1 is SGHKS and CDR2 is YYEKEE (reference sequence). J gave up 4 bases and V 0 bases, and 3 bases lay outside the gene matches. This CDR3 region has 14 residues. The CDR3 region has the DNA TGTGCCAGCAGCTTGGTAGCGGGGCGGTACGAGCAGTACTTC. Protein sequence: CASSLVAGRYEQYF.

DNA for the CDR3: TGCGCCAGCAGCGCCGCTCAAGGGGGCACAGATACGCAGTATTTT. Amino acids: CASSAAQGGTDTQYF. V is TRBV5-1 and J is TRBJ2-3; perhaps TRBD1 as D (5 bases). Germline-derived CDR1 and CDR2 are SGHRS and YFSETQ. Trimming removed 4 bases from V and 1 base from J, with 13 bases in between. The CDR3 contains 15 residues.

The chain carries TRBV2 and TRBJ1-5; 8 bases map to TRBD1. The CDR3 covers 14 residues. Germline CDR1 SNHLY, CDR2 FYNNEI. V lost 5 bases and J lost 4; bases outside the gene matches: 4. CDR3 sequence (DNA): TGTGCCAGCAGTCCTTACAGGGGGAATCAGCCCCAGCATTTT. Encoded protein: CASSPYRGNQPQHF.

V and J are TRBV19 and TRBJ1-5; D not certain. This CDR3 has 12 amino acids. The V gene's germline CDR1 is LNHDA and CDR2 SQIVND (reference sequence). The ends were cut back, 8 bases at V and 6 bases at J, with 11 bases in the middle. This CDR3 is CASYGVGQPQHF. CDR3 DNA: TGTGCCAGTTACGGGGTCGGTCAGCCCCAGCATTTT.

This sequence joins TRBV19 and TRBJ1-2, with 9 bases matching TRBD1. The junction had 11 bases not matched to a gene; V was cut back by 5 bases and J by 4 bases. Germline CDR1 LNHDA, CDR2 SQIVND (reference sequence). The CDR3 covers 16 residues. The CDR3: CASSSEGTGPGYGYTF. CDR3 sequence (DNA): TGTGCCAGTAGTTCGGAGGGGACAGGGCCTGGCTATGGCTACACCTTC. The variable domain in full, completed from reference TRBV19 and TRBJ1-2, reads DGGITQSPKYLFRKEGQNVTLSCEQNLNHDAMYWYRQDPGQGLRLIYYSQIVNDFQKGDIAEGYSVSREKKESFPLTVTSAQKNPTAFYLCASSSEGTGPGYGYTFGSGTRLTVV.

The DNA for the CDR3 is TGTGCCAGCAGCTTAGGGGGCCCCTCTGGAAACACCATATATTTT. It translates to CASSLGGPSGNTIYF. V gene TRBV13 combines with J gene TRBJ1-3; the D is unclear. This CDR3 is built from 15 residues. Germline CDR1 is PRHDT and CDR2 is FYEKMQ (reference sequence). Trimming took 0 bases from V and 0 from J, leaving 6 bases between them.

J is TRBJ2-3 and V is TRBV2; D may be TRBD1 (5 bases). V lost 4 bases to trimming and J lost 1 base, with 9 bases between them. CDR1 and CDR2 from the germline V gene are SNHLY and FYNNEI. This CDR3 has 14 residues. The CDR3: CASSADSRTDTQYF. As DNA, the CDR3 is TGTGCCAGCAGTGCCGACAGCCGCACAGATACGCAGTATTTT.

As DNA, the CDR3 is TGTGCCAGCGGACTCTCCCCCTACGAGCAGTACTTC. Amino acids: CASGLSPYEQYF. The V gene is TRBV2, the J gene TRBJ2-7; perhaps TRBD2 as D (5 bases). This CDR3 comprises 12 residues. CDR1 SNHLY and CDR2 FYNNEI come from the germline V gene. V was trimmed by 8 bases and J by 2 bases, leaving 10 bases between them.

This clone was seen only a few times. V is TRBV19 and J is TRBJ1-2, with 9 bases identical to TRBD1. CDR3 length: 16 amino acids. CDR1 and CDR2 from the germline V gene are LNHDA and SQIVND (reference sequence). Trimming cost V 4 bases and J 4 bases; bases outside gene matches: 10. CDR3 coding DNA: TGTGCCAGTAGTACCGGACAGGGGATGTTTGGCTATGGCTACACCTTC. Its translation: CASSTGQGMFGYGYTF. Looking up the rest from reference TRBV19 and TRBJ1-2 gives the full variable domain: DGGITQSPKYLFRKEGQNVTLSCEQNLNHDAMYWYRQDPGQGLRLIYYSQIVNDFQKGDIAEGYSVSREKKESFPLTVTSAQKNPTAFYLCASSTGQGMFGYGYTFGSGTRLTVV.

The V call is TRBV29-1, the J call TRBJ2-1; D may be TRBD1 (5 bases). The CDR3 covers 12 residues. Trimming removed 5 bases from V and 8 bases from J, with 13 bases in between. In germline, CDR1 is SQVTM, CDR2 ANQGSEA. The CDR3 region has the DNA TGCAGCGTTCCAGAAGGGGCATATGAGCAGTTCTTC. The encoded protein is CSVPEGAYEQFF.

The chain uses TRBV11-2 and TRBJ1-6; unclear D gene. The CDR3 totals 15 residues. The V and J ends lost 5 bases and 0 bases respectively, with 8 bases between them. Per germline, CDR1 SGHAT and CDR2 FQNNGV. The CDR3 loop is CASSPISSYNSPLHF. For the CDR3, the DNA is TGTGCCAGCAGCCCGATCAGCTCCTATAATTCACCCCTCCACTTT.

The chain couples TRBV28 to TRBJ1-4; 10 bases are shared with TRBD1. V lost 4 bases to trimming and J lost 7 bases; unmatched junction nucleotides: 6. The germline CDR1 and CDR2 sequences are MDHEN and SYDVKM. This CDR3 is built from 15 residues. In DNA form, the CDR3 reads TGTGCCAGCAGTTCCGGGACAGGGGCATCTGAAAAACTGTTTTTT. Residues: CASSSGTGASEKLFF.

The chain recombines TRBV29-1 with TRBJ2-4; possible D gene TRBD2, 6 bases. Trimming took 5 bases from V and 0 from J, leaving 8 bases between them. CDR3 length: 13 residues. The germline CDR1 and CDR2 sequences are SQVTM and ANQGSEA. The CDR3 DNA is TGCAGCGTTCGAGCGGGAGCCAAAAACATTCAGTACTTC. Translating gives CSVRAGAKNIQYF.

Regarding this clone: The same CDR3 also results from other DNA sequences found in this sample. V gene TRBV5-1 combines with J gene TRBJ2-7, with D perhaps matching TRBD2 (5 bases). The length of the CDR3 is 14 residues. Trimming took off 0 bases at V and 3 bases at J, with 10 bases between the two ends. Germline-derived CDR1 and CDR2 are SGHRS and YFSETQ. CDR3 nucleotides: TGCGCCAGCAGCTTGGGCCAAGGAGGCTACGAGCAGTACTTC. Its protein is CASSLGQGGYEQYF.

This chain's CDR3 is CASSLGGGGEWETQYF. CDR3 DNA: TGCGCCAGCAGCTTAGGGGGCGGCGGCGAGTGGGAGACCCAGTACTTC. The chain links TRBV5-1 to TRBJ2-5; the match to TRBD1 covers 7 bases. The CDR3 loop spans 16 amino acids. Germline V gene lookup returns CDR1 SGHRS and CDR2 YFSETQ. V gave up 2 bases and J gave up 5 bases; unmatched junction bases: 12. Full variable domain (rest looked up from reference TRBV5-1 and TRBJ2-5): KAGVTQTPRYLIKTRGQQVTLSCSPISGHRSVSWYQQTPGQGLQFLFEYFSETQRNKGNFPGRFSGRQFSNSRSEMNVSTLELGDSALYLCASSLGGGGEWETQYFGPGTRLLVL.

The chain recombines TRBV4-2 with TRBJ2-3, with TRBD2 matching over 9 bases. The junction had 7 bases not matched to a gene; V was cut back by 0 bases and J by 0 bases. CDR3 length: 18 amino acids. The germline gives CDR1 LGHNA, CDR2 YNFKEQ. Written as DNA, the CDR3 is TGTGCCAGCAGCCAAGATCGGTGGGCGGGGGGGAGCACAGATACGCAGTATTTT. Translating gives CASSQDRWAGGSTDTQYF.

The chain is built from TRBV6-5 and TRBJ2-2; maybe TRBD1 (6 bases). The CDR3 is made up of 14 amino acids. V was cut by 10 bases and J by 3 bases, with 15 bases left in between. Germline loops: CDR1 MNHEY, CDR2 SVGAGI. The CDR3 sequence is CATDSFGYTGELFF. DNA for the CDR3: TGTGCCACGGACAGCTTCGGATACACCGGGGAGCTGTTTTTT.

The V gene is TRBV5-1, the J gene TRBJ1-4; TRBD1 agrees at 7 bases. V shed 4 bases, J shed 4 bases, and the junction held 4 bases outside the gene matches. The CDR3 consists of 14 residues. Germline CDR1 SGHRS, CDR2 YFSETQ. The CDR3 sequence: CASSEQGFNEKLFF. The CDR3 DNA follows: TGCGCCAGCAGCGAACAGGGGTTTAATGAAAAACTGTTTTTT.

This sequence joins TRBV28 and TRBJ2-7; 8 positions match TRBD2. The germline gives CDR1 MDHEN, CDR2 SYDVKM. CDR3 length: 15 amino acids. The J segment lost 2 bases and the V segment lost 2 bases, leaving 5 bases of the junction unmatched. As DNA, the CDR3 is TGTGCCAGCAGTTTAGCTAGCGGGCCTACCTACGAGCAGTACTTC. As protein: CASSLASGPTYEQYF. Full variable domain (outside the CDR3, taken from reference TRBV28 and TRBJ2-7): DVKVTQSSRYLVKRTGEKVFLECVQDMDHENMFWYRQDPGLGLRLIYFSYDVKMKEKGDIPEGYSVSREKKERFSLILESASTNQTSMYLCASSLASGPTYEQYFGPGTRLTVT.